This T cell receptor (beta chain) was found in a study of cytomegalovirus exposure and HLA in healthy donors. Unmatched junction bases numbered 3, after V lost 3 bases and J lost 1 base. The CDR3 is 15 residues long. The germline CDR1 and CDR2 sequences are SGHAT and FQNNGV. The donors belonged to the roughly 110-subject validation cohort, separate from the approximately 670-subject first cohort. A note on this clone: The antigen is not known.

Libraries were prepared by immunoSEQ multiplex PCR; TCRdb keeps only in-frame clonotypes and omits some of them. Here the sample spans approximately 260,000 clones, 80% to 90% being singletons. Regarding the study as a whole: The authors enumerated around 150 TCR beta chains as linked to cytomegalovirus. Reports indicated that the classifier achieved high specificity and sensitivity in diagnosing cytomegalovirus status.

The V and J genes are TRBV11-2 and TRBJ2-3, with 8 bases matching TRBD1. The clonotype comes from a woman aged 18-29 years in good health and CMV-seronegative. The sample comprised PBMCs. The CDR3 bases are TGTGCCAGCAGCTTTCCGGGACAGGGCACAGATACGCAGTATTTT. It specifies CASSFPGQGTDTQYF.